This T cell receptor (beta chain) was sequenced for a study of blood T cell repertoires in COVID-19. Across the study: Researchers got acute and convalescent COVID-19 samples from the United States, Italy and Spain.

CDR1 and CDR2 (germline): LNHNV, YYDKDF (reference sequence). V lost 6 bases to trimming and J lost 10 bases; unmatched junction nucleotides: 8. This CDR3 spans 14 amino acids. Methods used by the authors: Scientists estimated how many nucleated cells there were by amplifying reference gene primers. Profiled with immunoSEQ multiplex PCR; TCRdb holds only in-frame clones, not every one. V and J calls and clone size are copied from that table; D and trimming were computed from the DNA. Of approximately 37,000 clones listed, more than 80% are singletons. The sample consisted of peripheral blood. This TCR came from a man aged 55 to 70 with active or convalescent COVID-19. V is TRBV15 and J is TRBJ2-1; 11 bases align to TRBD2. The CDR3 spells CATRFSGRAREQFF. Here the CDR3 DNA reads TGTGCCACCAGGTTTAGCGGGAGGGCCAGGGAGCAGTTCTTC. The complete variable domain, with remaining parts taken from reference TRBV15 and TRBJ2-1, reads DAMVIQNPRYQVTQFGKPVTLSCSQTLNHNVMYWYQQKSSQAPKLLFHYYDKDFNNEADTPDNFQSRRPNTSFCFLDIRSPGLGDTAMYLCATRFSGRAREQFFGPGTRLTVL.